These 24 T cell receptor beta chains share one sample of origin, sequenced in a study of T cell responses to AZD1222 COVID-19 vaccine. Using immunoSEQ multiplex PCR, the repertoire was profiled, and TCRdb retains in-frame clones only, with some absent. The top ten clones hold approximately 8% of a sample with some 150,000 clones, 85% of them seen once. This material consisted of peripheral blood, taken 28 days after the second dose of the MenACWY control vaccine. The receptors stem from an adult who received the MenACWY meningococcal vaccine as a control.

The V and J genes are TRBV25-1 and TRBJ1-4; possible D gene TRBD1, 6 bases. This CDR3 has 14 amino acids. Trimming removed 6 bases from V and 0 bases from J, with 8 bases in between. In germline, CDR1 is MGHDK, CDR2 SYGVNS. CDR3 DNA sequence: TGTGCCAGCAGCCACAGGGCAACTAATGAAAAACTGTTTTTT. Translation gives CASSHRATNEKLFF.

The rearrangement joins TRBV11-3 to TRBJ2-7, with unresolved D. The CDR3 length is 12 residues. The V end lost 1 base, the J end lost 1 base, and 2 bases lay between the germline ends. Looked up from germline, CDR1 is SGHNT and CDR2 is YENEEA. The chain's CDR3 is CASSLGSYEQYF. The CDR3 DNA sequence: TGTGCCAGCAGCTTAGGGTCCTACGAGCAGTACTTC. Using reference TRBV11-3 and TRBJ2-7 for the parts outside the CDR3, the full variable domain is EAGVVQSPRYKIIEKKQPVAFWCNPISGHNTLYWYLQNLGQGPELLIRYENEEAVDDSQLPKDRFSAERLKGVDSTLKIQPAELGDSAVYLCASSLGSYEQYFGPGTRLTVT.

As to this clone: Other DNA sequences within the sample encode an identical CDR3. The CDR3 here is CASSPGGDTEAFF. DNA of the CDR3: TGTGCCAGCTCACCCGGCGGGGACACTGAAGCTTTCTTT. The rearrangement joins TRBV18 to TRBJ1-1; no reliable D call. This CDR3 region has 13 residues. Per germline, CDR1 KGHSH and CDR2 LQKENI. V lost 3 bases and J lost 3, with 8 bases in between.

V gene TRBV30 combines with J gene TRBJ2-1; D might be TRBD2 (6 bases). V shed 1 base and J shed 12 bases, with 13 bases lying between them. Germline assignment: CDR1 GTSNPN and CDR2 SVGIG (reference sequence). The CDR3 has 12 residues. This CDR3 reads CAWSERRGGQFF. The DNA of the CDR3 is TGTGCCTGGAGTGAACGGCGGGGTGGGCAGTTCTTC.

The chain combines TRBV30 with TRBJ2-7; possible D gene TRBD1, 7 bases. The CDR3 spans 15 residues. V was trimmed by 0 bases and J by 5 bases, leaving 17 bases between them. The germline CDR1 and CDR2 sequences are GTSNPN and SVGIG (reference sequence). CDR3: CAWSVYGRGDNEQYF. CDR3 coding DNA: TGTGCCTGGAGTGTATACGGCAGGGGGGACAACGAGCAGTACTTC. Full variable domain (rest looked up from reference TRBV30 and TRBJ2-7): SQTIHQWPATLVQPVGSPLSLECTVEGTSNPNLYWYRQAAGRGLQLLFYSVGIGQISSEVPQNLSASRPQDRQFILSSKKLLLSDSGFYLCAWSVYGRGDNEQYFGPGTRLTVT.

CDR3 coding DNA: TGCAGCGTTTCCAAAGTGGGACTGTTTTTT. Amino acid sequence: CSVSKVGLFF. This rearrangement joins TRBV29-1 to TRBJ1-4; D is undetermined. This CDR3 comprises 10 residues. The germline V gene encodes CDR1 SQVTM and CDR2 ANQGSEA. V was shortened by 5 bases and J by 13 bases, with 11 bases between the two germline ends.

V usage is TRBV2 and J usage is TRBJ2-3, with D maybe TRBD1 (5 bases). CDR1 and CDR2 from the germline V gene are SNHLY and FYNNEI. V was pared by 7 bases and J by 1 base, with 12 bases between. This CDR3 has 14 residues. The CDR3 region is CASTSARGTDTQYF. CDR3 nucleotides: TGTGCCAGCACCTCGGCCAGGGGCACAGATACGCAGTATTTT.

V is TRBV11-2 and J is TRBJ2-1; TRBD2 is a possible D gene (6 bases). V was clipped by 4 bases and J by 14 bases, with 15 bases between them. Germline CDR1 reads SGHAT; CDR2 reads FQNNGV. CDR3 length: 12 residues. CDR3 nucleotides: TGTGCCAGCAGCTCTTTTAGGAGGGAGGAGTTCTTC. It codes for CASSSFRREEFF.

This chain joins TRBV27 and TRBJ1-5, with a weak D call TRBD1 (5 bases). V was clipped by 5 bases and J by 2 bases, with 25 bases between them. This CDR3 region has 19 residues. CDR1 is MNHEY and CDR2 is SMNVEV in the germline V gene (reference sequence). Here the CDR3 DNA reads TGTGCCAGCAGTCCCGGGGGTGGTATCCGGATCGGGGGCAATCAGCCCCAGCATTTT. Its protein product is CASSPGGGIRIGGNQPQHF.

The CDR3 protein is CATSDFRGAANYGYTF. The CDR3 coding sequence is TGTGCCACCAGTGATTTCCGGGGGGCTGCTAACTATGGCTACACCTTC. V usage is TRBV24-1 and J usage is TRBJ1-2; possibly TRBD1 for D (6 bases). Germline V CDR1 and CDR2: KGHDR, SFDVKD. The CDR3 consists of 16 residues. Trimming stripped 1 base from V and 0 bases from J, with 11 bases between.

The V and J genes are TRBV27 and TRBJ2-7, with D perhaps matching TRBD2 (5 bases). Germline assignment: CDR1 MNHEY and CDR2 SMNVEV (reference sequence). V gave up 2 bases and J gave up 7 bases, with 9 bases separating them. This CDR3 region has 12 residues. The CDR3 is CASSLPGGEQYF. CDR3 in DNA: TGTGCCAGCAGTTTACCGGGCGGGGAGCAGTACTTC.

The rearrangement joins TRBV28 to TRBJ2-4; weak D call: TRBD2 (6 bases). Per the germline V gene, CDR1 is MDHEN and CDR2 is SYDVKM. Trimming took off 5 bases at V and 1 base at J, with 15 bases between the two ends. CDR3 size: 16 residues. The CDR3 DNA reads TGTGCCAGCAGTCCAGGGCACCGGGGGGCCAAAAACATTCAGTACTTC. Amino acid sequence: CASSPGHRGAKNIQYF.

V and J are TRBV12-3 or TRBV12-4 and TRBJ1-2; no clear D. The CDR3 sequence is 12 residues long. Trimming removed 5 bases from V and 8 bases from J, with 12 bases in between. CDR3 nucleotide sequence: TGTGCCAGCAGTCAGGACGGTCAGGGCTACACCTTC. This encodes CASSQDGQGYTF.

This clone showed up just once. The chain is built from TRBV4-3 and TRBJ1-1; no reliable D call. The CDR3 sequence is 12 residues long. Germline CDR1 is LGHNA and CDR2 is YSLEER. Trimming left V 1 base short and J 4 bases short, with 4 bases between. Written as DNA, the CDR3 is TGCGCCAGCAGCCAAGCCGGCACTGAAGCTTTCTTT. It encodes CASSQAGTEAFF.

V usage is TRBV29-1 and J usage is TRBJ2-4, with D possibly TRBD1 on 5 matching bases. V lost 7 bases, J lost 1 base, and 17 bases lay in between. This CDR3 comprises 15 residues. The germline CDR1 and CDR2 sequences are SQVTM and ANQGSEA. The CDR3 bases are TGCAGCGCCGGTTCAGGGATTGGCGCCAAAAACATTCAGTACTTC. It codes for CSAGSGIGAKNIQYF.

This clone was recorded only once. The genes are TRBV5-4 and TRBJ2-3; TRBD2 agrees at 9 bases. The junction had 5 bases not matched to a gene; V was cut back by 0 bases and J by 6 bases. From germline, CDR1 is SGHNT and CDR2 YYREEE (reference sequence). The CDR3 runs to 15 residues. Written as DNA, the CDR3 is TGTGCCAGCAGCTTGGATTTGGCGGGAGGGGATACGCAGTATTTT. This codes for CASSLDLAGGDTQYF.

The rearrangement uses TRBV29-1 and TRBJ1-6; 8 nucleotides line up with TRBD1. V shed 7 bases, J shed 9 bases, and the junction held 8 bases outside the gene matches. Germline V gives CDR1 SQVTM, CDR2 ANQGSEA. The CDR3 has 13 residues. The CDR3 region has the DNA TGCAGCGCCGTGACAGGGGAAGGTTCACCCCTCCACTTT. Its translation is CSAVTGEGSPLHF.

The chain is built from TRBV27 and TRBJ1-1, with 8 nucleotides matching TRBD1. Germline V CDR1 and CDR2: MNHEY, SMNVEV (reference sequence). The CDR3 consists of 13 residues. The junction had 2 bases not matched to a gene; V was cut back by 5 bases and J by 3 bases. The CDR3 here is CASSKQGDTEAFF. The CDR3 nucleotides read TGTGCCAGCAGTAAACAGGGGGACACTGAAGCTTTCTTT.

The chain combines TRBV5-4 with TRBJ2-5; TRBD1 agrees at 7 bases. Trimming cost V 5 bases and J 1 base; bases outside gene matches: 11. This CDR3 is built from 16 residues. Germline V gene lookup returns CDR1 SGHNT and CDR2 YYREEE (reference sequence). CDR3 protein: CASSLLLTGVQETQYF. The CDR3 bases are TGTGCCAGCAGTCTCCTGTTAACAGGGGTCCAAGAGACCCAGTACTTC.

The chain links TRBV28 to TRBJ1-1; no reliable D call. The CDR3 runs to 15 residues. Trimming removed 3 bases from V and 6 bases from J, with 17 bases in between. Germline V lookup: CDR1 MDHEN, CDR2 SYDVKM. The CDR3 DNA reads TGTGCCAGCAGTTTGGACTGGATAAGATCCGCTGAAGCTTTCTTT. It codes for CASSLDWIRSAEAFF.

The gene calls are TRBV7-2 and TRBJ2-5; 9 bases map to TRBD2. CDR3 length: 16 residues. Germline lookup yields CDR1 SGHTA and CDR2 FQGNSA. After removal of 1 base from V and 10 bases from J, the junction contained 13 bases not matched to a gene. As DNA, the CDR3 is TGTGCCAGCAGCTTAGTGGGAGCGGGAGGAATTGGTATCCAGTACTTC. Translating it yields CASSLVGAGGIGIQYF.

This rearrangement joins TRBV10-2 to TRBJ2-7; 12 bases are a match to TRBD1. V dropped 6 bases and J dropped 6; count of bases not matched to a gene: 12. The CDR3 length is 16 residues. Germline-derived CDR1 and CDR2 are WSHSY and SAAADI. For the CDR3, the DNA is TGCGCCAGCAGAGATCCCGGGACAGGGGGCGTCGGCGAGCAGTACGTC. Amino acids: CASRDPGTGGVGEQYV.

This chain links TRBV28 with TRBJ2-7; D is ambiguous. The V gene's germline CDR1 is MDHEN and CDR2 SYDVKM. The CDR3 spans 15 residues. V shed 6 bases and J shed 7 bases, with 22 bases lying between them. The CDR3 here is CASSLRSSRLMEQYV. Written as DNA, the CDR3 is TGTGCCAGCAGCCTAAGATCTTCACGGCTTATGGAGCAGTACGTC.

The chain couples TRBV11-2 to TRBJ1-6; D is undetermined. In germline, CDR1 is SGHAT, CDR2 FQNNGV. There are 15 residues in the CDR3. V gave up 1 base and J gave up 9 bases, with 13 bases separating them. CDR3 in amino acids: CASSLGALRGSPLHF. As DNA, the CDR3 is TGTGCCAGCAGCTTAGGGGCCCTCCGGGGTTCACCCCTCCACTTT.